Detailed here is one T cell receptor beta chain. This sample is part of a study of blood T cell repertoires in COVID-19. As processed by the authors: The authors estimated nucleated cell counts from reference gene primer amplification. Generated by immunoSEQ multiplex PCR, the TCRdb table keeps only in-frame clones and is missing some. The V and J calls and clone size are taken from that table; D and trimming were inferred from the DNA. The sample consists of 390,000 or so clones, 90% of them appearing once. The CDR3 loop spans 15 amino acids. J gave up 6 bases and V 3 bases, and 7 bases lay outside the gene matches. The V gene's germline CDR1 is ENHRY and CDR2 SYGVKD.

The sample was peripheral blood. The TCR was taken from a man between 18 and 35 years old with active or convalescent COVID-19. The chain has TRBV10-3 and TRBJ2-2, with 7 bases aligning to TRBD1. CDR3 sequence reads: CAISDGTVGSGELFF. The DNA for the CDR3 is TGTGCCATCAGTGACGGGACAGTGGGTTCCGGGGAGCTGTTTTTT.